This record concerns one TCR beta chain sequence. The data are from a study of cytomegalovirus exposure and HLA in healthy donors. The PCR had 60 Vbeta and 13 Jbeta primers. Libraries were prepared by immunoSEQ multiplex PCR; TCRdb keeps only in-frame clonotypes and omits some of them. Of 120,000 to 150,000 clones in the sample, roughly four fifths were seen once. This CDR3 spans 14 amino acids. The specimen was PBMCs. The clonotype was recovered from a male donor in good health and CMV-seronegative. This chain links TRBV21-1 with TRBJ2-7; TRBD2 is taken as the D call from the table, unchecked against the DNA. TRBV21-1 is a pseudogene locus. The CDR3 loop is CASSTTSGRSEQYF. The CDR3 nucleotides are TGTGCCAGCAGCACCACTAGCGGGAGAAGCGAGCAGTACTTC.